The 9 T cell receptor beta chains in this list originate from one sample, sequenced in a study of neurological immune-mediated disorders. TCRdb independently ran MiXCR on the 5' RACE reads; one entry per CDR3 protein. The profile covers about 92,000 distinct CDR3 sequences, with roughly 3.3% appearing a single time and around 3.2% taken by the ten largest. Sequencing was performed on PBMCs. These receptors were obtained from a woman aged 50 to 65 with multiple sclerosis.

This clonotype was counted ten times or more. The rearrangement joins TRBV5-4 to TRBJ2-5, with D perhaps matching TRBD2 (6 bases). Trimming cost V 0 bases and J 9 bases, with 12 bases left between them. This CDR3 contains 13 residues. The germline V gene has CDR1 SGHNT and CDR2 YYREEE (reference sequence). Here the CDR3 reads CASSLVGREAQYF. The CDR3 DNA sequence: TGTGCCAGCAGCTTGGTGGGCAGGGAGGCCCAGTACTTC. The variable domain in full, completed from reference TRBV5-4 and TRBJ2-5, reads ETGVTQSPTHLIKTRGQQVTLRCSSQSGHNTVSWYQQALGQGPQFIFQYYREEENGRGNFPPRFSGLQFPNYSSELNVNALELDDSALYLCASSLVGREAQYFGPGTRLLVL.

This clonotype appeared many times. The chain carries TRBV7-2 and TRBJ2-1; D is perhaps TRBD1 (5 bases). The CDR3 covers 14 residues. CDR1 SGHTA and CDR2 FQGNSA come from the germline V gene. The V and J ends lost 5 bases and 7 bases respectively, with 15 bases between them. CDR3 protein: CASSRTPGRNEQFF. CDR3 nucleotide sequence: TGTGCCAGCAGCCGGACGCCAGGGCGGAATGAGCAGTTCTTC. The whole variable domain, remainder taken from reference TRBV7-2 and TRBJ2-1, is GAGVSQSPSNKVTEKGKDVELRCDPISGHTALYWYRQSLGQGLEFLIYFQGNSAPDKSGLPSDRFSAERTGGSVSTLTIQRTQQEDSAVYLCASSRTPGRNEQFFGPGTRLTVL.

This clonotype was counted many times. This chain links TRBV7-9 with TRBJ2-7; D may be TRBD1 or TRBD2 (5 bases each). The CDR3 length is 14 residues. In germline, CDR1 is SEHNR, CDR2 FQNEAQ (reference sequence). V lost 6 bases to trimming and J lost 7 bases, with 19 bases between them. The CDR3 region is CASSPSGWDGEQYF. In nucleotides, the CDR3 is TGTGCCAGCAGTCCTTCGGGCTGGGACGGGGAGCAGTACTTC. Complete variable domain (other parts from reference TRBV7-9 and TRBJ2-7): DTGVSQNPRHKITKRGQNVTFRCDPISEHNRLYWYRQTLGQGPEFLTYFQNEAQLEKSRLLSDRFSAERPKGSFSTLEIQRTEQGDSAMYLCASSPSGWDGEQYFGPGTRLTVT.

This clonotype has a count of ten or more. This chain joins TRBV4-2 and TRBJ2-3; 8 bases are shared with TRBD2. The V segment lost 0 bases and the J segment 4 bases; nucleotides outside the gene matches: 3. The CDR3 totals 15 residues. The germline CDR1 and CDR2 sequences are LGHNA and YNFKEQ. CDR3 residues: CASSQDRGGPDTQYF. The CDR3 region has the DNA TGTGCCAGCAGCCAAGATCGGGGGGGCCCAGATACGCAGTATTTT.

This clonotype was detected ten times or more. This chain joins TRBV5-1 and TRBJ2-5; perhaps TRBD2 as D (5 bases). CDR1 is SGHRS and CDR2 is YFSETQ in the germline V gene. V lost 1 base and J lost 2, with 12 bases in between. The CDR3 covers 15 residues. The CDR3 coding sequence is TGCGCCAGCAGCTTGTCCAGCGGTTATCAAGAGACCCAGTACTTC. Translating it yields CASSLSSGYQETQYF.

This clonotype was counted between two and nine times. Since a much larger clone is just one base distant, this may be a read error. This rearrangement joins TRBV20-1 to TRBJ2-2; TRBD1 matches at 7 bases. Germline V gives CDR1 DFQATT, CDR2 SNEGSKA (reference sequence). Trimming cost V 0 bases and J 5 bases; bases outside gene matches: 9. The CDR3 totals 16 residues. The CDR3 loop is CSAREVGQGETGELFF. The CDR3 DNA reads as TGCAGTGCTAGAGAGGTGGGGCAGGGGGAGACCGGGGAGCTGTTTTTT.

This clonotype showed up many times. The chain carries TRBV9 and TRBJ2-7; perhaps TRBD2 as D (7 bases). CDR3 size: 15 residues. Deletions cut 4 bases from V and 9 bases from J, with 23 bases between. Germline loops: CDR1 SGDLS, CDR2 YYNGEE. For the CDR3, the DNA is TGTGCCAGCAGCCCCCGGGGGGCAGATTTAAGCGGGCAGTACTTC. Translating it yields CASSPRGADLSGQYF. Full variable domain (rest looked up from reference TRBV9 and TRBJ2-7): DSGVTQTPKHLITATGQRVTLRCSPRSGDLSVYWYQQSLDQGLQFLIQYYNGEERAKGNILERFSAQQFPDLHSELNLSSLELGDSALYFCASSPRGADLSGQYFGPGTRLTVT.

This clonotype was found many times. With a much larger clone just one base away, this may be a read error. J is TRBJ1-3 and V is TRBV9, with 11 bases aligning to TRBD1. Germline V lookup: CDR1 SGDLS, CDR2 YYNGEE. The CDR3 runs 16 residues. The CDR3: CASSVDGQGAGKTIYF. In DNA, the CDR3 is TGTGCCAGCAGCGTTGACGGACAGGGGGCTGGAAAAACCATATATTTT.

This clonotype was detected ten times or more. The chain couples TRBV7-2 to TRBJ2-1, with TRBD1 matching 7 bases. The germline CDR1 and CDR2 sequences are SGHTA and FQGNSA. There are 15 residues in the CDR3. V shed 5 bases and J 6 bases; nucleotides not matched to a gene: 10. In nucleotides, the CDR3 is TGTGCCAGCAGCACCTTATCACAGGGGACCAATGAGCAGTTCTTC. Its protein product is CASSTLSQGTNEQFF.